This TCR beta chain appears in the sequencing data of a study of blood T cell repertoires in COVID-19. Background on the study: Acute and convalescent COVID-19 samples came from the United States, Italy and Spain. Sources were T cells, B-cell-depleted T cells, or PBMCs; the material itself was cDNA or gDNA.

In the original analysis: Reference gene primer amplification gave nucleated cell count estimates. The data were produced by immunoSEQ multiplex PCR, yet TCRdb's version contains in-frame clones alone and is incomplete. The DNA was the basis for D and trimming; V, J and clone size are from that table. Of 15,000 to 20,000 clones detected, roughly 84% appear once; the ten largest clones hold about 9%. CDR3 length: 12 amino acids. V shed 3 bases and J shed 0 bases, with 3 bases lying between them. Germline V gene sequence: CDR1 LGHDT, CDR2 YNNKEL (reference sequence). The chain has TRBV3-1 (or the pseudogene TRBV3-2) and TRBJ2-7; the D is unclear. The receptor was isolated from a human donor in a cohort sampled during active COVID-19. Sequences were obtained from peripheral blood. CDR3 nucleotide sequence: TGTGCCAGCAGCCAGGCCTCCTACGAGCAGTACTTC. Protein: CASSQASYEQYF.